Described below is a single TCR beta chain sequence and its context. Its antigen is not identified. The data belong to a study of T cell responses to AZD1222 COVID-19 vaccine. Study-level background: Pooled together were second doses at about 4 or about 12 weeks.

Notes on the study in general: Just 5 to 7 AZD1222 recipients were seropositive at baseline.

The V gene lost 0 bases and the J gene lost 0 bases, with 5 bases spanning the gap. From germline, CDR1 is SGHTA and CDR2 FQGTGA. The CDR3 has 15 amino acids. The method was immunoSEQ multiplex PCR; TCRdb's version includes in-frame clones alone and lacks a portion of them. The table lists 95,000 to 150,000 clones, 85% to 90% of them singletons. This clonotype was sampled from an adult in good health. The material sequenced was peripheral blood, taken on day 0 of AZD1222 vaccination. The V and J genes are TRBV7-3 and TRBJ2-2; D is undetermined. As DNA, the CDR3 is TGTGCCAGCAGCTTAACGGCAGCGAACACCGGGGAGCTGTTTTTT. This gives the protein CASSLTAANTGELFF. Supplemented by reference TRBV7-3 and TRBJ2-2, the full variable domain reads GAGVSQTPSNKVTEKGKYVELRCDPISGHTALYWYRQSLGQGPEFLIYFQGTGAADDSGLPNDRFFAVRPEGSVSTLKIQRTERGDSAVYLCASSLTAANTGELFFGEGSRLTVL.